This T cell receptor beta chain was identified in a study of a mutant IDH1 vaccine in newly diagnosed glioma. Overall study context: Sex distribution of treated patients was approximately 62% male and about 38% female; mean age was around 40 years. Most patients had received both radiotherapy and temozolomide, the prior options being radiotherapy, temozolomide, or both.

Specified time point: baseline, week 1 (first vaccination visit). The treatment denotes: pre-vaccination baseline after standard-of-care therapy. The study enrolled donors with new WHO grade 3 or 4 IDH1-mutant, ATRX-lost astrocytomas. General observations from the study: Vaccine-induced immune responses were detected in 93.3% of patients.

As to this clone: Its antigen is not known.

The CDR3 is 18 amino acids. The V gene end was trimmed by 3 bases and the J gene end by 4 bases; junction bases not matched to a gene: 11. Looked up from germline, CDR1 is LGHNA and CDR2 is YSLEER. The assay was immunoSEQ multiplex PCR, and TCRdb's table has in-frame clones only and misses some. Of roughly 50,000 clones in the sample, roughly 80% were seen once. V gene TRBV4-3 combines with J gene TRBJ2-5; 13 nucleotides line up with TRBD2. The material was PBMCs, obtained from a glioma patient treated with radiotherapy, temozolomide or both. This receptor was identified in a young man with glioma. The CDR3 loop is CASSHELAGGPEGETQYF. As DNA, the CDR3 is TGCGCCAGCAGCCATGAACTAGCGGGAGGGCCGGAGGGAGAGACCCAGTACTTC.